This T cell receptor (beta chain) derives from a study of Ad26.COV2.S vaccination and SARS-CoV-2 variants. The sample holds a few counts of this clone. Its antigen is undetermined. This CDR3 contains 18 residues. Germline-derived CDR1 and CDR2 are MNHNY and SVGAGI (reference sequence). V was shortened by 5 bases and J by 9 bases, with 26 bases between the two germline ends. Study-wide results and limits: Measures of TCR breadth and depth may have fallen short of total T cell responses. While placebo recipients had lower spike-specific TCR breadth, vaccine recipients had more.

Treatment denoted: around 19 received Ad26.COV2.S at low or high dose, single or two shots; roughly five received placebo; per-sample allocation not given. Day 63 following the first vaccine or placebo injection was when the samples were taken. The donor was a Boston adult aged 18-55 years. Its platform was an Ad26 vector, and its expressed antigen was Wuhan-strain SARS-CoV-2 spike. The repertoire was sequenced with immunoSEQ multiplex PCR; TCRdb's copy has only in-frame clones and lacks some. Altogether approximately 400,000 clones are present, roughly 84% being singletons, with the ten largest covering 3.3%.

The sequencing here drew on peripheral blood, taken in a trial of Ad26.COV2.S vaccine versus placebo. V gene TRBV6-6 combines with J gene TRBJ1-6; D not resolved. This receptor was obtained from a person aged 18-65 years who received the Ad26.COV2.S COVID-19 vaccine or a placebo. CDR3 nucleotide sequence: TGTGCCAGCAGTCCAAGCGTCGACGAGGCGGGATACGGTTCACCCCTCCACTTT. Translation gives CASSPSVDEAGYGSPLHF.